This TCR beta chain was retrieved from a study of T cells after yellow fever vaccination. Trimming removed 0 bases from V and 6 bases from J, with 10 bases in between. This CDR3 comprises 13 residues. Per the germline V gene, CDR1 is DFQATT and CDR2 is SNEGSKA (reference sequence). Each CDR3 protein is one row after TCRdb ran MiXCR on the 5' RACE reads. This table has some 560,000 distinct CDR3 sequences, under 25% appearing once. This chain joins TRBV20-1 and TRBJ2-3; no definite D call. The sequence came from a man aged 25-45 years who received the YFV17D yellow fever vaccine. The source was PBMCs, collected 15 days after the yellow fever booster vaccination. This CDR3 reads CSARDWRRDTQYF. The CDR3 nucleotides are TGCAGTGCTAGAGATTGGCGGCGGGATACGCAGTATTTT.